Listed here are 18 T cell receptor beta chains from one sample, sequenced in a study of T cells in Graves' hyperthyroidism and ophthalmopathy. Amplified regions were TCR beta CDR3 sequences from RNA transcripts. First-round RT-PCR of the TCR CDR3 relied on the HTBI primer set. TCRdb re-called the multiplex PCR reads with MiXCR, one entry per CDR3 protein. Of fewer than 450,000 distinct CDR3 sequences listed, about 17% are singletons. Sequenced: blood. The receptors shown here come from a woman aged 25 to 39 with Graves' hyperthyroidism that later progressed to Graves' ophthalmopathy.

CDR3 coding DNA: TGCAGTGCTATCCTAGCGGGGGTTGCAGAGACCCAGTACTTC. This gives the protein CSAILAGVAETQYF. J is TRBJ2-5 and V is TRBV20-1; TRBD2 matches at 10 bases. Germline assignment: CDR1 DFQATT and CDR2 SNEGSKA (reference sequence). Germline trimming cut 4 bases from V and 4 bases from J; bases unmatched to any gene: 6. The CDR3 loop spans 14 amino acids.

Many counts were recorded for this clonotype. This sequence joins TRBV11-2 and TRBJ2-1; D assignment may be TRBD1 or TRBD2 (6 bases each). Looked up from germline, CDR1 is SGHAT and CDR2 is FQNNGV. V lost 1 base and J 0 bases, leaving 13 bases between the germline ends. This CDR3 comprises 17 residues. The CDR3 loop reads CASSLVRGVNSYNEQFF. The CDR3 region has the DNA TGTGCCAGCAGCTTAGTAAGGGGGGTTAACTCCTACAATGAGCAGTTCTTC.

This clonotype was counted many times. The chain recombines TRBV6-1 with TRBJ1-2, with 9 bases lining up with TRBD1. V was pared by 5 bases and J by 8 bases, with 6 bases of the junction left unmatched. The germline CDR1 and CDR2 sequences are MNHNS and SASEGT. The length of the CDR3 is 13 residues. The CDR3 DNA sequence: TGTGCCAGCAGTTGGGACAGGGCGAGAGGCTACACCTTC. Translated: CASSWDRARGYTF.

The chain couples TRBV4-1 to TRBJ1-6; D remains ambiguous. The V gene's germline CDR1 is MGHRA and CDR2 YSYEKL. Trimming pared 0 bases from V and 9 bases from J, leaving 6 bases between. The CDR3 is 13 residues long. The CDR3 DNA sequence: TGCGCCAGCAGCCAAGATGGGATTTCACCCCTCCACTTT. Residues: CASSQDGISPLHF.

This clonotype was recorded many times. In nucleotides, the CDR3 is TGTGCCAGTAGTATAGGAATCGAGGGGGCGAACACTGAAGCTTTCTTT. Translated: CASSIGIEGANTEAFF. The chain joins TRBV19 to TRBJ1-1; 7 bases map to TRBD1. CDR1 is LNHDA and CDR2 is SQIVND in the germline V gene (reference sequence). CDR3 length equals 16 residues. V shed 1 base, J shed 1 base, and the junction held 6 bases outside the gene matches.

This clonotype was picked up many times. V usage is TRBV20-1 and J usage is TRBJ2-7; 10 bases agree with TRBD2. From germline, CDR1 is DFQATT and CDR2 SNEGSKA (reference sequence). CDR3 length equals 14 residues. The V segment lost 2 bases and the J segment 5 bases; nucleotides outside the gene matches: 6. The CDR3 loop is CSARPGTSADEQYF. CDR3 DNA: TGCAGTGCTAGACCAGGGACTAGCGCGGACGAGCAGTACTTC.

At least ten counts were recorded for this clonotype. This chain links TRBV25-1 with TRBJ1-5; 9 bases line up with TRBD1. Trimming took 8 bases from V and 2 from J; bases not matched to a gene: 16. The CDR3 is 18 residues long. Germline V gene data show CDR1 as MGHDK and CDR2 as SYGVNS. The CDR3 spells CASDPTGTGKIGNQPQHF. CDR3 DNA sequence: TGTGCCAGCGACCCCACGGGGACAGGGAAGATAGGCAATCAGCCCCAGCATTTT.

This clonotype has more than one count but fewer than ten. CDR3 in DNA: TGTGCCAGCAGACCACCGCAGGGTATCAACACCGGGGAGCTGTTTTTT. It is translated as CASRPPQGINTGELFF. The J gene is TRBJ2-2, the V gene TRBV11-2; D may be TRBD1 (5 bases). Per the germline V gene, CDR1 is SGHAT and CDR2 is FQNNGV. The CDR3 length is 16 residues. Between the trimmed V and J ends, which lost 6 bases and 2 bases, there was a span of 16 bases. The variable domain in full, with the rest retrieved from reference TRBV11-2 and TRBJ2-2, is EAGVAQSPRYKIIEKRQSVAFWCNPISGHATLYWYQQILGQGPKLLIQFQNNGVVDDSQLPKDRFSAERLKGVDSTLKIQPAKLEDSAVYLCASRPPQGINTGELFFGEGSRLTVL.

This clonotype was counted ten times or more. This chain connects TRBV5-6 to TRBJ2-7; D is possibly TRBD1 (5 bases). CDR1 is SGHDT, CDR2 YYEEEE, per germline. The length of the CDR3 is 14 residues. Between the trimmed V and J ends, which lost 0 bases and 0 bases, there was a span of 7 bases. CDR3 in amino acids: CASSLGQISYEQYF. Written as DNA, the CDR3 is TGTGCCAGCAGCTTGGGACAGATCTCCTACGAGCAGTACTTC.

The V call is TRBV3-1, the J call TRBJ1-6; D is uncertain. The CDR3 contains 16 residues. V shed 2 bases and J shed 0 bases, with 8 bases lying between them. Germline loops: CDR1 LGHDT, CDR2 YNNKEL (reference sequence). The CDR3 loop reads CASSQFLSSYNSPLHF. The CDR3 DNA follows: TGTGCCAGCAGCCAATTTCTGAGCTCCTATAATTCACCCCTCCACTTT.

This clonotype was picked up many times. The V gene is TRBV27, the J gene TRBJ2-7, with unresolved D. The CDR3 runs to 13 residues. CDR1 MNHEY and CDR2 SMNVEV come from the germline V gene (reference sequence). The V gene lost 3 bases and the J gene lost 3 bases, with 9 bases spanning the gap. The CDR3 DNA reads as TGTGCCAGCAGTTTTGGCCTGAACTACGAGCAGTACTTC. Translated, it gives CASSFGLNYEQYF.

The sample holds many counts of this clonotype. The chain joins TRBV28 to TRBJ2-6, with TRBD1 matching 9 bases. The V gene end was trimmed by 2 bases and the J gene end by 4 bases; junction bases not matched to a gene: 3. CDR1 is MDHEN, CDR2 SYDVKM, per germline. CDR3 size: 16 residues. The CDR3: CASSLGGTGGANVLTF. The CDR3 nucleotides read TGTGCCAGCAGTTTAGGCGGGACAGGGGGGGCCAACGTCCTGACTTTC.

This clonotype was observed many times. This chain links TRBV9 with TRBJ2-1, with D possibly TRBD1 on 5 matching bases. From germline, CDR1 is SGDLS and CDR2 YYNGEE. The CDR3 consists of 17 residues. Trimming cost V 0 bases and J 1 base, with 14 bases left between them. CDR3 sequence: CASSVEAGIGSYNEQFF. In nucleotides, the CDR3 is TGTGCCAGCAGCGTAGAGGCAGGGATAGGGTCCTACAATGAGCAGTTCTTC.

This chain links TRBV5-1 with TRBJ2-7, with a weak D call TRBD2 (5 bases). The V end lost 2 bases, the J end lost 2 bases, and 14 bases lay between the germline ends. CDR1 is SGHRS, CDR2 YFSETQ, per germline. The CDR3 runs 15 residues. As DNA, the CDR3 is TGCGCCAGCAGCTTTAACGAAGGAGGCCCCTACGAGCAGTACTTC. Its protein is CASSFNEGGPYEQYF. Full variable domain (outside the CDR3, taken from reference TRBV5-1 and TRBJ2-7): KAGVTQTPRYLIKTRGQQVTLSCSPISGHRSVSWYQQTPGQGLQFLFEYFSETQRNKGNFPGRFSGRQFSNSRSEMNVSTLELGDSALYLCASSFNEGGPYEQYFGPGTRLTVT.

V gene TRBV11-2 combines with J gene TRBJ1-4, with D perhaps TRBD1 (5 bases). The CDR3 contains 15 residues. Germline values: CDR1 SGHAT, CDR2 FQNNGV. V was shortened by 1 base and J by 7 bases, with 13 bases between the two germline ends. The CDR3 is CASSLVGIGGEKLFF. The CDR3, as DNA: TGTGCCAGCAGCTTAGTTGGGATTGGGGGTGAAAAACTGTTTTTT.

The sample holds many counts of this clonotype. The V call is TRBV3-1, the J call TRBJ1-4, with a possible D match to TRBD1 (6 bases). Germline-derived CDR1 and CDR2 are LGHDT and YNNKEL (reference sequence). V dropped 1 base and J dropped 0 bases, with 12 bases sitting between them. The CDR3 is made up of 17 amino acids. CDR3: CASSQGRRDTTNEKLFF. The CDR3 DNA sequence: TGTGCCAGCAGCCAAGGGAGGAGGGACACAACTAATGAAAAACTGTTTTTT.

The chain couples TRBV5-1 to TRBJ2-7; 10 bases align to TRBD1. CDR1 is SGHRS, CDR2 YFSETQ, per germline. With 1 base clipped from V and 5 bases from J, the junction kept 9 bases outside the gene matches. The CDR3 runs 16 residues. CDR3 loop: CASSLTGTGVFHEQYF. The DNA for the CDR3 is TGCGCCAGCAGCTTGACCGGGACAGGGGTCTTCCACGAGCAGTACTTC.

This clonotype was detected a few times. Here the CDR3 reads CASSLAVDIAYEQYF. CDR3 in DNA: TGCGCCAGCAGCTTGGCCGTGGACATCGCCTACGAGCAGTACTTC. V usage is TRBV5-1 and J usage is TRBJ2-7; maybe TRBD1 (5 bases). V lost 0 bases and J lost 2, with 12 bases in between. The CDR3 extends over 15 amino acids. Germline values: CDR1 SGHRS, CDR2 YFSETQ.